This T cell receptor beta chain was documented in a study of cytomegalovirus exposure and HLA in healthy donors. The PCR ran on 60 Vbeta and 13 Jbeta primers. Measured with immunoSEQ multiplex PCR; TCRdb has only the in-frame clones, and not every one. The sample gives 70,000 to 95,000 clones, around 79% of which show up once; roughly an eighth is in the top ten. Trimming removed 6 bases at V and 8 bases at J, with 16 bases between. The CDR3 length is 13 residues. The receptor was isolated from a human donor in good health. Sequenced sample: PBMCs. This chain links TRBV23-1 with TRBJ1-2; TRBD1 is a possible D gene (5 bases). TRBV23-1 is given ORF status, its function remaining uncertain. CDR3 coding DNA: TGCGCCAGCAGCCGGGACTCTCTAGCCGGCTACACCTTC. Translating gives CASSRDSLAGYTF.